This T cell receptor beta chain was captured by sequencing in a study of T cells in Graves' hyperthyroidism and ophthalmopathy. Study in general: Peripheral blood draws took place at initial diagnosis, ahead of any treatment. Study-wide findings and caveats: Also found in blood were most expanded thyroid clonotypes above 0.001.

Diagnoses were established using clinical symptoms, serum thyroxine and TRAb, thyroid ultrasound and orbital computed tomography. This clonotype was seen repeatedly, ten times or more. Its antigen remains unknown. CDR1 and CDR2 from the germline V gene are LGHDT and YNNKEL (reference sequence). This CDR3 contains 13 residues. Trimming shortened V by 4 bases and J by 9 bases, and 13 bases separated the two germline ends. TCR beta CDR3 region amplification was performed from RNA transcripts. TCR CDR3 regions were first amplified by RT-PCR with HTBI primers. Using its own MiXCR run on the multiplex PCR reads, TCRdb lists one record per CDR3 protein. The table records fewer than 650,000 distinct CDR3 sequences, 11% to 15% of them present only once.

The chain employs TRBV3-1 and TRBJ2-1; D ambiguous. Sequencing input: blood. The TCR sequence derives from a woman between 18 and 30 years old with Graves' ophthalmopathy. Here the CDR3 reads CASSLHGPGEQFF. Here the CDR3 DNA reads TGTGCCAGCAGCCTCCACGGCCCAGGTGAGCAGTTCTTC.